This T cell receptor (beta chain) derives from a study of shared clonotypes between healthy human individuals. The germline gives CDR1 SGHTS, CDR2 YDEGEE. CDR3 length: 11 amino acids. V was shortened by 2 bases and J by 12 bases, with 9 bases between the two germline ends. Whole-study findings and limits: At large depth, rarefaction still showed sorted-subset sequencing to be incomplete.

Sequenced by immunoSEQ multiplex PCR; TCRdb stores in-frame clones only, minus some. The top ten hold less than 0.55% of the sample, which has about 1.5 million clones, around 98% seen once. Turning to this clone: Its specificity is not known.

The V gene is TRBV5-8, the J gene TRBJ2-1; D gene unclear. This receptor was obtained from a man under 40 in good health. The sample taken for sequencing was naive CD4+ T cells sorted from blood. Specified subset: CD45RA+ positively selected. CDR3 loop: CASSFRWSQFF. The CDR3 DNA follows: TGTGCCAGCAGCTTCAGGTGGTCGCAGTTCTTC.